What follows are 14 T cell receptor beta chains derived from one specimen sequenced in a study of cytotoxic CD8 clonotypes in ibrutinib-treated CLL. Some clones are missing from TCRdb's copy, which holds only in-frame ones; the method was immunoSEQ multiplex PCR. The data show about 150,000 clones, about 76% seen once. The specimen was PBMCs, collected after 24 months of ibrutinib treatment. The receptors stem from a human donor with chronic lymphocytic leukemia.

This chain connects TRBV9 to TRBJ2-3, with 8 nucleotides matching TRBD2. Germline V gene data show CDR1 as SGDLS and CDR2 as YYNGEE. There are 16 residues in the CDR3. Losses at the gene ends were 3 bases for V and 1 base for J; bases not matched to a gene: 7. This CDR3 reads CASSAPGLARTDTQYF. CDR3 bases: TGTGCCAGCAGCGCACCCGGACTAGCCCGCACAGATACGCAGTATTTT.

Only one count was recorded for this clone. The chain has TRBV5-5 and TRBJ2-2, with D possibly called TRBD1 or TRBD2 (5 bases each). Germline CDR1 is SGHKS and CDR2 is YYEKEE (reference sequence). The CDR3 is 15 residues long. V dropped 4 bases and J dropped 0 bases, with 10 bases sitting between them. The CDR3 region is CASSPGAANTGELFF. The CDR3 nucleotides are TGTGCCAGCAGCCCCGGGGCGGCGAACACCGGGGAGCTGTTTTTT.

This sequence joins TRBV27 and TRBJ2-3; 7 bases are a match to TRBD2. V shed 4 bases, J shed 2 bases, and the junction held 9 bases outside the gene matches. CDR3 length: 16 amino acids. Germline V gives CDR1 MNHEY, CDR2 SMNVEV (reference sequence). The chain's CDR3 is CASSSWTRTNTDTQYF. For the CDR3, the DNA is TGTGCCAGCAGTTCCTGGACTAGGACAAACACAGATACGCAGTATTTT.

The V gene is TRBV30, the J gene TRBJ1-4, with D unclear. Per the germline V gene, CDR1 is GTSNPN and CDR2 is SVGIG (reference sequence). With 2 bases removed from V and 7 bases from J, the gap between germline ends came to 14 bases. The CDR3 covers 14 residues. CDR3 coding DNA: TGTGCCTGGAGTTCAGACGGGTGGGGTGAAAAACTGTTTTTT. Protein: CAWSSDGWGEKLFF.

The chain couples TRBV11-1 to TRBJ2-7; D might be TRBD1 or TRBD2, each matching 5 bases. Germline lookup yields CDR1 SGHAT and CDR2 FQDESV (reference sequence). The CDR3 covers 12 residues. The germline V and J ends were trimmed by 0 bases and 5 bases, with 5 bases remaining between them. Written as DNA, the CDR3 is TGTGCCAGCAGCTTAGCGGGGGACGAGCAGTACTTC. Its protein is CASSLAGDEQYF. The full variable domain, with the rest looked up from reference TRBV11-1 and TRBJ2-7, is EAEVAQSPRYKITEKSQAVAFWCDPISGHATLYWYRQILGQGPELLVQFQDESVVDDSQLPKDRFSAERLKGVDSTLKIQPAELGDSAMYLCASSLAGDEQYFGPGTRLTVT.

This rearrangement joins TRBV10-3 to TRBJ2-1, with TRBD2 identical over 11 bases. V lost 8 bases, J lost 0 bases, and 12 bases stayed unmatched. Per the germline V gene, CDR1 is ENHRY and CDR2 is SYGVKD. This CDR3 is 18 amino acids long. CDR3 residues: CAIGDASGGKSSYNEQFF. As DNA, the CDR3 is TGTGCCATCGGGGATGCTAGCGGGGGGAAGTCCTCCTACAATGAGCAGTTCTTC.

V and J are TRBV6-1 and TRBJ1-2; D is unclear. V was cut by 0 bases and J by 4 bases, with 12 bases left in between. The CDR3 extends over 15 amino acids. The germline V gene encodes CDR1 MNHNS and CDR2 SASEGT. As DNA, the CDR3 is TGTGCCAGCAGTGAAGCGGCGGCGCAGAGCTATGGCTACACCTTC. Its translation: CASSEAAAQSYGYTF.

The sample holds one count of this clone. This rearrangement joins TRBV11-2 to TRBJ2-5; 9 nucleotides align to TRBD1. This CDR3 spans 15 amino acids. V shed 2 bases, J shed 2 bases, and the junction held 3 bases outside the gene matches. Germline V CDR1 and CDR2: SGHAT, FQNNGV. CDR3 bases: TGTGCCAGCAGCTTATTTGGGACAGGGCAAGAGACCCAGTACTTC. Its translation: CASSLFGTGQETQYF.

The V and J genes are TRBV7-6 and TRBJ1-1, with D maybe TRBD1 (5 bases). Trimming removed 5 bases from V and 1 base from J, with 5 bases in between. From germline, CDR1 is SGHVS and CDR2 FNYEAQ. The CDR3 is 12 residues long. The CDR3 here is CASSQGNTEAFF. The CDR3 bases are TGTGCCAGCAGCCAGGGGAACACTGAAGCTTTCTTT.

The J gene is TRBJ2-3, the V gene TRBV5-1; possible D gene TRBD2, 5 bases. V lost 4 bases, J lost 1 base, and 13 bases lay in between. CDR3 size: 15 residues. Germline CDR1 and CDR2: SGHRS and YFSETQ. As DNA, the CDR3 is TGCGCCAGCAGCGGAAGGGTCGGGGGCACAGATACGCAGTATTTT. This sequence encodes CASSGRVGGTDTQYF.

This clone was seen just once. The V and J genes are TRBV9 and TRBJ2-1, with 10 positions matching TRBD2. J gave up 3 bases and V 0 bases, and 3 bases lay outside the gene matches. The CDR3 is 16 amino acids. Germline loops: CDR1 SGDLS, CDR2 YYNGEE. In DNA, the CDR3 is TGTGCCAGCAGCGTAGGGGGGACTAGCGTCTACAATGAGCAGTTCTTC. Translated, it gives CASSVGGTSVYNEQFF.

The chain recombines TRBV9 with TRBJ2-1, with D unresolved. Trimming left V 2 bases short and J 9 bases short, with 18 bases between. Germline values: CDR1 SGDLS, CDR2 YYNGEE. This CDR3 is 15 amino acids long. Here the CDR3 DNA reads TGTGCCAGCAGCGTTGGGTCCCCTGGTGTAGGTGAGCAGTTCTTC. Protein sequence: CASSVGSPGVGEQFF.

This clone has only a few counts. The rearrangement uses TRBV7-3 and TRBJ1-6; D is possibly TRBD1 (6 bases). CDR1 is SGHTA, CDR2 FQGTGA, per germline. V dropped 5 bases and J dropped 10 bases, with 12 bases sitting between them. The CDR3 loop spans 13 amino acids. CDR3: CASSPQGSSPLHF. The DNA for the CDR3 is TGTGCCAGCAGCCCCCAGGGGAGCTCACCCCTCCACTTT.

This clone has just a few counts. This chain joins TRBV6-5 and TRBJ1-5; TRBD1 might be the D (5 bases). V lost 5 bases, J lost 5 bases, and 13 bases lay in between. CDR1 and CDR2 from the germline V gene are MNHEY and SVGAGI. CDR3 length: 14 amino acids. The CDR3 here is CASSQQGGDQPQHF. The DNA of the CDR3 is TGTGCCAGCAGTCAGCAGGGCGGGGATCAGCCCCAGCATTTT.